This T cell receptor (beta chain) was recovered during a study of T-cell memory formation after mild COVID-19. Regarding the study as a whole: In pre-infection memory, a portion of responding clones appeared, which suggested that cross-reactive memory joined. Of the contracting clones, CD4+ ones lay mainly in CM and EM, and CD8+ ones in EMRA.

TCRdb reprocessed the 5' RACE reads with MiXCR, giving one entry per CDR3 protein. The sample records more than 450,000 distinct CDR3 sequences, approximately 19% being singletons. Trimming pared 2 bases from V and 11 bases from J, leaving 18 bases between. There are 14 residues in the CDR3. Germline V gene lookup returns CDR1 SGHDT and CDR2 YYEEEE. There are many counts of this clonotype. Its antigen is still unknown. Source material: PBMCs or a T cell subset sorted from them (not recorded which). The origin of this receptor is an adult woman who had mild COVID-19 (a few samples of this study predate the infection). Cell type and time point are not known. The chain couples TRBV5-6 to TRBJ2-3, with a possible D match to TRBD2 (5 bases). CDR3 protein: CASSLTFGLVRQYF. CDR3 bases: TGTGCCAGCAGCTTAACTTTCGGACTCGTTCGGCAGTATTTT.